Below, 4 T cell receptor beta chains from the same sample are listed, as sequenced in a study of T cells after yellow fever vaccination. Each CDR3 protein is one row after TCRdb ran MiXCR on the 5' RACE reads. The sample lists about 96,000 distinct CDR3 sequences; almost 9% were seen once. The source was CD8+ T cells not binding an NS4B(214-222) dextramer, sorted from PBMCs, collected roughly 15 days after the first yellow fever vaccination. These receptors were obtained from a man younger than 35 who received the YFV17D yellow fever vaccine.

This clonotype was seen a handful of times. The rearrangement links TRBV4-1 to TRBJ1-2; no firm D call. The CDR3 covers 16 residues. CDR1 and CDR2 from the germline V gene are MGHRA and YSYEKL. The V end lost 6 bases, the J end lost 1 base, and 18 bases lay between the germline ends. The chain's CDR3 is CASSLRARLLNYGYTF. In DNA form, the CDR3 reads TGCGCCAGCAGTCTTCGAGCCCGACTACTTAACTATGGCTACACCTTC.

This clonotype was seen at least ten times. The chain is built from TRBV12-5 and TRBJ2-1; 9 bases line up with TRBD1. V dropped 4 bases and J dropped 9; count of bases not matched to a gene: 10. There are 15 residues in the CDR3. Germline assignment: CDR1 LGHNT and CDR2 FRNRAP. CDR3: CASGSIGQGRSEQFF. For the CDR3, the DNA is TGTGCTAGTGGTTCCATCGGACAGGGGAGGTCTGAGCAGTTCTTC.

This chain links TRBV12-3 or TRBV12-4 with TRBJ2-3; weak D call: TRBD2 (5 bases). The V gene lost 3 bases and the J gene lost 0 bases, with 13 bases spanning the gap. The CDR3 spans 16 residues. Here the CDR3 reads CASSLTDSPSTDTQYF. In DNA, the CDR3 is TGTGCCAGCAGTTTGACGGACTCTCCTAGCACAGATACGCAGTATTTT.

The V call is TRBV5-1, the J call TRBJ2-1; 7 bases fit TRBD2. The CDR3 is 14 amino acids. Germline assignment: CDR1 SGHRS and CDR2 YFSETQ. The ends lost 5 bases at V and 8 bases at J; junction bases unmatched: 10. The CDR3 sequence: CASRMWGGMHEQFF. The CDR3 coding sequence is TGCGCCAGCAGAATGTGGGGGGGTATGCATGAGCAGTTCTTC.